This T cell receptor beta chain was obtained from a study of shared T cell receptors in the human thymus. Profiling relied on immunoSEQ multiplex PCR, and the TCRdb table lists in-frame clones only, not all of them. This repertoire shows more than 550,000 clones, around 87% found once; its top ten account for 0.0094%. Germline CDR1 and CDR2: LGHNA and YSLEER. Losses at the gene ends were 3 bases for V and 6 bases for J; bases not matched to a gene: 11. The CDR3 loop spans 17 amino acids. The data were also submitted as part of a second study, on human thymus T cells. That report notes: Donor material was obtained from healthy Finnish infants undergoing corrective surgery for congenital heart defects. Resections removed during corrective heart surgery provided the thymus tissue used. Thymic and blood repertoires seemed to favor certain V and J genes. What related research reported was that thymic repertoires overlapped highly among unrelated individuals.

The sequencing input was thymocytes. The TCR sequence derives from a boy under two years old with a congenital heart defect. The chain recombines TRBV4-3 with TRBJ1-2, with 12 bases matching TRBD1. The CDR3 loop reads CASSHHDRDRGRDGYTF. Here the CDR3 DNA reads TGCGCCAGCAGCCACCACGACCGGGACAGGGGGCGAGATGGCTACACCTTC.